This T cell receptor beta chain is from a study of shared clonotypes between healthy human individuals. Data came from immunoSEQ multiplex PCR; TCRdb stores just in-frame clones and leaves some out. The sample has about 2.1 million clones; 90% to 95% are singletons. The trim removed 10 bases at V and 7 bases at J, leaving 15 bases unmatched. Germline V CDR1 and CDR2: LNHDA, SQIVND (reference sequence). This CDR3 contains 14 residues. Naive CD8 populations comprised CD45RO-negative cells positively selected for CCR7, excluding terminally differentiated effector memory CD45RA+ cells. Only one count was recorded for this clone.

The specimen was naive CD8+ T cells from PBMCs. This sequence was found in a man aged 18 to 29 in good health. Some clones in this sample may be carry-over from other donors' samples. J is TRBJ1-2 and V is TRBV19, with 7 positions matching TRBD1. The CDR3 loop is CATSLGEGASGYTF. The CDR3 DNA reads as TGTGCCACCTCCCTGGGAGAGGGGGCGAGTGGCTACACCTTC.